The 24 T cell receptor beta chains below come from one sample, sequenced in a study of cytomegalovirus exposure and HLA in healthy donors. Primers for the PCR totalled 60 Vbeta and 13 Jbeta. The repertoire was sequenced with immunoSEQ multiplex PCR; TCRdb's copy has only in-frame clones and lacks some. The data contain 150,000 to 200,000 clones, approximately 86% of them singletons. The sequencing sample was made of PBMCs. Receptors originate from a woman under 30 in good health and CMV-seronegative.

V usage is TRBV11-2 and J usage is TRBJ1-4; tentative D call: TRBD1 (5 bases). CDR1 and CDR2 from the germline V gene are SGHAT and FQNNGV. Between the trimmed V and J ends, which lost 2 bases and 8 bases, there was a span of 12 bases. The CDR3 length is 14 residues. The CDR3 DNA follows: TGTGCCAGCAGCTTATGGTACGGGGGGGAAAAACTGTTTTTT. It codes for CASSLWYGGEKLFF.

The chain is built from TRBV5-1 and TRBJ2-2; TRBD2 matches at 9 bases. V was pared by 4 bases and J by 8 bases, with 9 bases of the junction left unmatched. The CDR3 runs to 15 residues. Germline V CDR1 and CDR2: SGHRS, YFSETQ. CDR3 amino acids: CASSILAGMSGELFF. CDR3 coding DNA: TGCGCCAGCAGCATCCTAGCGGGAATGTCGGGGGAGCTGTTTTTT.

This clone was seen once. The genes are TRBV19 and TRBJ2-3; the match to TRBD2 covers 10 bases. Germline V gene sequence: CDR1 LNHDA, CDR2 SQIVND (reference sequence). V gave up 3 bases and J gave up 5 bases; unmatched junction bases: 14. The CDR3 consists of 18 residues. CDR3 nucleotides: TGTGCCAGTAGTATGGCTAGCGGGAGCGGTTTTTCTGGAGATACGCAGTATTTT. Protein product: CASSMASGSGFSGDTQYF. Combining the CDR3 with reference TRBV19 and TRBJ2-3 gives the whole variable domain DGGITQSPKYLFRKEGQNVTLSCEQNLNHDAMYWYRQDPGQGLRLIYYSQIVNDFQKGDIAEGYSVSREKKESFPLTVTSAQKNPTAFYLCASSMASGSGFSGDTQYFGPGTRLTVL.

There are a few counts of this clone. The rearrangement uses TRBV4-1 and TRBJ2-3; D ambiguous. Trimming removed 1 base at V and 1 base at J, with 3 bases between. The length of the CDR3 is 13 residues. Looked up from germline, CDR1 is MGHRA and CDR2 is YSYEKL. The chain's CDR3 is CASSQAGTDTQYF. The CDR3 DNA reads TGCGCCAGCAGCCAAGCTGGCACAGATACGCAGTATTTT.

CDR3 in amino acids: CASSLTPGVAYNSPLHF. DNA for the CDR3: TGTGCCAGTAGTCTAACCCCCGGGGTCGCCTATAATTCACCCCTCCACTTT. The chain uses TRBV19 and TRBJ1-6; D remains unclear. Per the germline V gene, CDR1 is LNHDA and CDR2 is SQIVND (reference sequence). The germline V and J ends were trimmed by 5 bases and 2 bases, with 16 bases remaining between them. This CDR3 is 17 amino acids long.

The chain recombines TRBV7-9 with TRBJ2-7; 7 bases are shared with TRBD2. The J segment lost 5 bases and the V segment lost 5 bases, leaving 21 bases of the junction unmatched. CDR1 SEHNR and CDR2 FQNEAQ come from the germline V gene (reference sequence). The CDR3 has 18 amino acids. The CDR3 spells CASSPPRGWGGVRNEQYF. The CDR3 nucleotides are TGTGCCAGCAGCCCTCCCCGGGGATGGGGGGGAGTGAGGAACGAGCAGTACTTC.

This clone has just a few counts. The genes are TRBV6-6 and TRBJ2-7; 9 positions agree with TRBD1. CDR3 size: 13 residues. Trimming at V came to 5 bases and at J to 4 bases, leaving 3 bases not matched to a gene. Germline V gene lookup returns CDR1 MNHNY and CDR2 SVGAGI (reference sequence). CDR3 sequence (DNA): TGTGCCAGCAGTACAGGGGGCGCATACGAGCAGTACTTC. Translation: CASSTGGAYEQYF.

The CDR3 reads CASSLAAGADTQYF. The CDR3 coding sequence is TGTGCCAGCAGCTTAGCGGCTGGGGCGGATACGCAGTATTTT. The V and J genes are TRBV7-2 and TRBJ2-3, with a possible D match to TRBD1 (5 bases). With 0 bases removed from V and 6 bases from J, the gap between germline ends came to 10 bases. CDR1 and CDR2 (germline): SGHTA, FQGNSA. The CDR3 is 14 residues long.

The CDR3 is CASSWTGGYEQYF. The CDR3 coding sequence is TGTGCCAGCAGTTGGACAGGGGGCTACGAGCAGTACTTC. This chain uses TRBV6-5 with TRBJ2-7, with 10 bases lining up with TRBD1. There are 13 residues in the CDR3. The germline V gene has CDR1 MNHEY and CDR2 SVGAGI. After removal of 4 bases from V and 3 bases from J, the junction contained 0 bases not matched to a gene.

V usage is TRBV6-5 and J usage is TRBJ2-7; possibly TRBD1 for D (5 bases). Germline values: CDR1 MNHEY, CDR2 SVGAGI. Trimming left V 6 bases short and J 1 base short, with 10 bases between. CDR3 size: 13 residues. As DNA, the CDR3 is TGTGCCAGCAGGGACACAAATTCCTACGAGCAGTACTTC. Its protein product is CASRDTNSYEQYF.

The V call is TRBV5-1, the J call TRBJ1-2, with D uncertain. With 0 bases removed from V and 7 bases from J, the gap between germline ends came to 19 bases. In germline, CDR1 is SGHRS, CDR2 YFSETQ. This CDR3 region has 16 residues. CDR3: CASSLADQEPMSGYTF. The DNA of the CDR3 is TGCGCCAGCAGCTTGGCCGACCAGGAACCCATGTCTGGCTACACCTTC.

The CDR3 coding sequence is TGTGCCAGCAGCCAAGGGACAGGGGCCCTCTATGGCTACACCTTC. Translation: CASSQGTGALYGYTF. This chain links TRBV4-2 with TRBJ1-2; 9 nucleotides match TRBD1. V lost 1 base and J lost 4; bases outside the gene matches: 4. The germline CDR1 and CDR2 sequences are LGHNA and YNFKEQ. The CDR3 length is 15 residues.

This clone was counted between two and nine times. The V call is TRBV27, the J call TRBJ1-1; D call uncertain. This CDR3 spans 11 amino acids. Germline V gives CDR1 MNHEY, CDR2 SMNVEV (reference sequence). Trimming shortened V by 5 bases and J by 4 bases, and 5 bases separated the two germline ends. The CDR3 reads CASSGVTEAFF. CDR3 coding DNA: TGTGCCAGCAGTGGAGTCACTGAAGCTTTCTTT.

CDR3 DNA: TGTGCCAGCAGCGACTCCCGACTAGCGGGGACCTACGAGCAGTACTTC. Protein sequence: CASSDSRLAGTYEQYF. This chain joins TRBV7-2 and TRBJ2-5; TRBD2 aligns across 11 bases. The J call may be faulty, since TRBJ2-7 better matches the DNA end. Looked up from germline, CDR1 is SGHTA and CDR2 is FQGNSA. The CDR3 is 16 residues long.

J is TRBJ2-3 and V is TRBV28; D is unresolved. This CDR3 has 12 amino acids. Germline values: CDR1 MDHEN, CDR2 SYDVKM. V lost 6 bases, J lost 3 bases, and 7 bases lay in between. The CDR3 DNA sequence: TGTGCCAGCAGACCTCAGACAGATACGCAGTATTTT. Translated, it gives CASRPQTDTQYF.

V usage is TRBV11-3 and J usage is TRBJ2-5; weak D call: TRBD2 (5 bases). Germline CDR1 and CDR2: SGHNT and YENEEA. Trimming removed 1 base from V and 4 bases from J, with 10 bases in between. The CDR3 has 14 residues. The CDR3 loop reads CASSLGTLGETQYF. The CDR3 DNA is TGTGCCAGCAGCTTAGGAACACTAGGAGAGACCCAGTACTTC.

The CDR3 DNA sequence: TGTGCCAGCAGTCTCTCCCCGGGACAGCCTAATGAAAAACTGTTTTTT. The encoded protein is CASSLSPGQPNEKLFF. The gene calls are TRBV28 and TRBJ1-4; 7 bases align to TRBD1. In germline, CDR1 is MDHEN, CDR2 SYDVKM. The trim removed 5 bases at V and 3 bases at J, leaving 9 bases unmatched. The length of the CDR3 is 16 residues.

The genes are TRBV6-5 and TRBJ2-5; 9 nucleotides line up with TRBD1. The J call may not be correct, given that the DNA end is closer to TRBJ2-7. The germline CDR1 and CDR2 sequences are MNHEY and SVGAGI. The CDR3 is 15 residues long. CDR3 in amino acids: CASRRAGTGIHEQYF. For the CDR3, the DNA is TGTGCCAGCAGACGAGCCGGGACAGGGATCCACGAGCAGTACTTC.

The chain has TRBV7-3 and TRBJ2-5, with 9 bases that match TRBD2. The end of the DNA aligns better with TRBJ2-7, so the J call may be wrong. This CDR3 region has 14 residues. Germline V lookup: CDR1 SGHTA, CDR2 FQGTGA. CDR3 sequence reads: CASSRSGSGYEQYF. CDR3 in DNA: TGTGCCAGCAGCCGTAGCGGGAGCGGTTACGAGCAGTACTTC.

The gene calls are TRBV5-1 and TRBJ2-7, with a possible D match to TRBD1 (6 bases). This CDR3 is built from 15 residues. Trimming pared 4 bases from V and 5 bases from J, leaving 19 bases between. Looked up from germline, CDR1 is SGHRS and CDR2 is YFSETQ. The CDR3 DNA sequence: TGCGCCAGCAGCGGGGGCGGGCCCCATCTCCACGAGCAGTACTTC. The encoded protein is CASSGGGPHLHEQYF.

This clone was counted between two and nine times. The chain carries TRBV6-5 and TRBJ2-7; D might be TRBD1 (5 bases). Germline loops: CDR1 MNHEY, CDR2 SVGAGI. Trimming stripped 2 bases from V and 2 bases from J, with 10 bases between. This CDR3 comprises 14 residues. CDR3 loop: CASSYAGRTYEQYF. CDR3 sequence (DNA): TGTGCCAGCAGTTACGCAGGGCGAACCTACGAGCAGTACTTC.

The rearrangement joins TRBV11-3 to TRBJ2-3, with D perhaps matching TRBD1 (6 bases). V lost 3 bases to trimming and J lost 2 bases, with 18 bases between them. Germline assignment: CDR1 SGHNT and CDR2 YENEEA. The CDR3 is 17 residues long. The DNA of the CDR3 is TGTGCCAGCAGCTTCTGGTACGAGGGGACATCCACAGATACGCAGTATTTT. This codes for CASSFWYEGTSTDTQYF.

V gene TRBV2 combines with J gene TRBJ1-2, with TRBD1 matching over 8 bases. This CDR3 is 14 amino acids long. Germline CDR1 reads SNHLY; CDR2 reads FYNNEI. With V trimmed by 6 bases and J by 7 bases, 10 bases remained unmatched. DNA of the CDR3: TGTGCCAGCAGCCAACTCAGGGGGCAAAGTGGCTACACCTTC. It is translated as CASSQLRGQSGYTF.

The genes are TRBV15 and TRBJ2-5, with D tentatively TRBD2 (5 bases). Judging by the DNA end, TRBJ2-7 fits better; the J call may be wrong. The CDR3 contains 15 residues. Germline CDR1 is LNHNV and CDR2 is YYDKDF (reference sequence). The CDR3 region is CATSRGSGRSYEQYF. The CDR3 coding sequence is TGTGCCACCAGCAGAGGGAGCGGCCGCTCCTACGAGCAGTACTTC.